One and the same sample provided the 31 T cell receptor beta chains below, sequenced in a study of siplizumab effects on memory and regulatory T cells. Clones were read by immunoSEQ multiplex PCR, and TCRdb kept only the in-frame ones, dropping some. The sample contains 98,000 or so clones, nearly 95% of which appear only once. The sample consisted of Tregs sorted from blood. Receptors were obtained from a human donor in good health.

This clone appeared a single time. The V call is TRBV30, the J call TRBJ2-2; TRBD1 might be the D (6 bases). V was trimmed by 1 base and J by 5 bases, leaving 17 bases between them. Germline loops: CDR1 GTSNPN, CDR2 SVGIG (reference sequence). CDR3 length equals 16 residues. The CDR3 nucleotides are TGTGCCTGGAGTGGAGACAGGAAGAAGAGAACCGGGGAGCTGTTTTTT. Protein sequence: CAWSGDRKKRTGELFF.

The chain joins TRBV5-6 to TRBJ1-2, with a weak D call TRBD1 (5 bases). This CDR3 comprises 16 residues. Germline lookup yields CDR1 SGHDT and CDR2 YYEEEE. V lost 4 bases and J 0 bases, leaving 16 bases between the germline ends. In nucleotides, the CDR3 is TGTGCCAGCAGCCGACCTGGCGGGGCTACTAACTATGGCTACACCTTC. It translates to CASSRPGGATNYGYTF.

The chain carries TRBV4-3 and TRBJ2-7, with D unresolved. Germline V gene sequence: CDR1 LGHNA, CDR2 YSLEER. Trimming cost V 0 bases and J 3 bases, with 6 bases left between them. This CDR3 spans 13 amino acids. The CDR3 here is CASSQDHFYEQYF. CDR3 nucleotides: TGCGCCAGCAGCCAAGATCATTTCTACGAGCAGTACTTC.

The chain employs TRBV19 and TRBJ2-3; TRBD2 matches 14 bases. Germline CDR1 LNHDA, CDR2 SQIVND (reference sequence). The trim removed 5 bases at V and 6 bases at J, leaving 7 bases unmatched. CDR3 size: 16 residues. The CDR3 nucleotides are TGTGCCAGTAGTCCCCTGACTAGCGGGGGGGCGGATACGCAGTATTTT. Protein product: CASSPLTSGGADTQYF.

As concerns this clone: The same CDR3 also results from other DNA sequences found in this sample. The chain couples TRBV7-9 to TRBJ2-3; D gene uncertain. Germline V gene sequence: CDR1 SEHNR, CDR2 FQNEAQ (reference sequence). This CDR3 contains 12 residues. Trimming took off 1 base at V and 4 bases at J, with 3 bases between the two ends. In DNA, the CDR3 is TGTGCCAGCAGCTTAGGGCCAGATACGCAGTATTTT. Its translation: CASSLGPDTQYF.

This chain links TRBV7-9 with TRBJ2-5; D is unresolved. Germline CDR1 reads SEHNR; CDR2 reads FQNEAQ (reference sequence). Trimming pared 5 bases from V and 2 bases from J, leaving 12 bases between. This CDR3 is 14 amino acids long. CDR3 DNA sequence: TGTGCCAGCAGCCCCTTTGGGTTACAAGAGACCCAGTACTTC. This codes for CASSPFGLQETQYF.

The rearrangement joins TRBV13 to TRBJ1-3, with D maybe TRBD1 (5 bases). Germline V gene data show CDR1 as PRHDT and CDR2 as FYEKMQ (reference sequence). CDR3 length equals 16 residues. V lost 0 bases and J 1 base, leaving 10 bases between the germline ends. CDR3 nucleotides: TGTGCCAGCAGCTTAGGAAGGGGACTTTCTGGAAACACCATATATTTT. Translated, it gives CASSLGRGLSGNTIYF. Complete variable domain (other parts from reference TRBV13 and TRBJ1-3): AAGVIQSPRHLIKEKRETATLKCYPIPRHDTVYWYQQGPGQDPQFLISFYEKMQSDKGSIPDRFSAQQFSDYHSELNMSSLELGDSALYFCASSLGRGLSGNTIYFGEGSWLTVV.

The CDR3 reads CASTGNSYEQYF. The CDR3 bases are TGTGCCTCTACGGGGAACTCCTACGAGCAGTACTTC. This chain links TRBV30 with TRBJ2-7; D is possibly TRBD2 (5 bases). With 7 bases removed from V and 0 bases from J, the gap between germline ends came to 10 bases. This CDR3 has 12 residues. The germline CDR1 and CDR2 sequences are GTSNPN and SVGIG (reference sequence).

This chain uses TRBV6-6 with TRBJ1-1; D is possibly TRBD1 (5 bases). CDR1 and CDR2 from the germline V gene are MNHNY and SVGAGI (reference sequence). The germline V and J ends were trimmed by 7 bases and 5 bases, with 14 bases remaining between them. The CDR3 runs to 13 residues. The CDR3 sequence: CASTEGVWTEAFF. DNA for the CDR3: TGTGCCAGCACGGAAGGGGTGTGGACTGAAGCTTTCTTT.

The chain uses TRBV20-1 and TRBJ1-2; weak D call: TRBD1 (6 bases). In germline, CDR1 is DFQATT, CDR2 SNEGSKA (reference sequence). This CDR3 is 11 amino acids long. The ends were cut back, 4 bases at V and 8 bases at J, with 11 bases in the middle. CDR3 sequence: CSAKEGDGYTF. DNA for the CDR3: TGCAGTGCTAAGGAGGGGGACGGCTACACCTTC.

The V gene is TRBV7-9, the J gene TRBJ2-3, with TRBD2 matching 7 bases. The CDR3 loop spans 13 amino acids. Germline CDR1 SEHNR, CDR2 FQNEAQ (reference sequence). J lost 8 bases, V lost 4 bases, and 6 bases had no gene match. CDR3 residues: CASSSPGEGTQYF. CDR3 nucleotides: TGTGCCAGCAGCTCCCCCGGGGAGGGTACGCAGTATTTT.

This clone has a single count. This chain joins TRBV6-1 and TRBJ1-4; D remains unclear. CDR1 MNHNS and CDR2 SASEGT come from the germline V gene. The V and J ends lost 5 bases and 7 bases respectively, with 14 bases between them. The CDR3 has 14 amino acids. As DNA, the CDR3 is TGTGCCAGCAGTTGGAGGGCGGCGGGTGAAAAACTGTTTTTT. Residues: CASSWRAAGEKLFF.

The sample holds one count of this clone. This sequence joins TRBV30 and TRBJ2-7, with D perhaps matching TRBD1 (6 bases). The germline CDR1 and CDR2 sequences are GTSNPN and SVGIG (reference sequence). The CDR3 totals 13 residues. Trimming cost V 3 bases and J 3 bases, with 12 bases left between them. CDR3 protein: CAWRGAPNYEQYF. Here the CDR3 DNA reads TGTGCCTGGAGGGGGGCACCTAACTACGAGCAGTACTTC.

The CDR3 protein is CAIRATGIGETQYF. The CDR3 bases are TGTGCCATCAGGGCGACCGGGATAGGGGAGACCCAGTACTTC. The chain has TRBV10-3 and TRBJ2-5; D perhaps matches TRBD2 (5 bases). This CDR3 has 14 amino acids. Germline V gene data show CDR1 as ENHRY and CDR2 as SYGVKD. V was shortened by 6 bases and J by 5 bases, with 16 bases between the two germline ends.

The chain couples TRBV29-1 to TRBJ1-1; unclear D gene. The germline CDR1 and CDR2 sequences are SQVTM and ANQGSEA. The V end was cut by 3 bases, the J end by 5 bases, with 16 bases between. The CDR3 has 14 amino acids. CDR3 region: CSVDEQATWTEAFF. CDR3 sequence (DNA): TGCAGCGTTGATGAGCAGGCCACGTGGACTGAAGCTTTCTTT.

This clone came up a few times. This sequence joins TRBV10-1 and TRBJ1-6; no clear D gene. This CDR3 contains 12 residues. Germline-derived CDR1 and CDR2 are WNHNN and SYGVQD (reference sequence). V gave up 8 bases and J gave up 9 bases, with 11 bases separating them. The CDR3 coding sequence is TGCGCCAGCCGACCTTCAAGTTCACCCCTCCACTTT. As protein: CASRPSSSPLHF.

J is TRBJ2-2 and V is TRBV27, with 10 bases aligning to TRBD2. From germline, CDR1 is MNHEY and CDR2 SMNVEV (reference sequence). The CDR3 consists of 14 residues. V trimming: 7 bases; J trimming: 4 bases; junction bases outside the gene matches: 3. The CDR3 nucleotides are TGTGCCAGCACTCGGACTAGCGGCACCGGGGAGCTGTTTTTT. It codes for CASTRTSGTGELFF.

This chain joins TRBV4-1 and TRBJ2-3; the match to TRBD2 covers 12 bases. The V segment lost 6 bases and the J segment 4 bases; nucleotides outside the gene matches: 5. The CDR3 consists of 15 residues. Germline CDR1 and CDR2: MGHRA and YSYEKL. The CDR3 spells CASRILAGGSDTQYF. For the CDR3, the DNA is TGCGCCAGCAGGATACTAGCGGGGGGTTCAGATACGCAGTATTTT.

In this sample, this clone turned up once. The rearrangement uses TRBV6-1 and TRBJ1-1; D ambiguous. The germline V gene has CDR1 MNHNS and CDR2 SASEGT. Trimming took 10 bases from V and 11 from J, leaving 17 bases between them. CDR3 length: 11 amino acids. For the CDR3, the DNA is TGTGCCACCGAGGGCCAGGTAGCGGCTTTCTTT. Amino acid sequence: CATEGQVAAFF.

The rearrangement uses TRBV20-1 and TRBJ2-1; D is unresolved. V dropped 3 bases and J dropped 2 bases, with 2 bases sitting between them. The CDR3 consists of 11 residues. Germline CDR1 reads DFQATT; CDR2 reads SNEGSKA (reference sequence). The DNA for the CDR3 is TGCAGTGCTAGCACCTACAATGAGCAGTTCTTC. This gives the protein CSASTYNEQFF.

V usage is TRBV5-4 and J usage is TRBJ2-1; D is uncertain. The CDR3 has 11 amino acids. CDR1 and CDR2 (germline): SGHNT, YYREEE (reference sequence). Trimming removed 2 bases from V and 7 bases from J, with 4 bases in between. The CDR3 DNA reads TGTGCCAGCAGCTTTCAGAATGAGCAGTTCTTC. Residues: CASSFQNEQFF. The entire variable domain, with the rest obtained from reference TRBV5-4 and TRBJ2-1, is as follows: ETGVTQSPTHLIKTRGQQVTLRCSSQSGHNTVSWYQQALGQGPQFIFQYYREEENGRGNFPPRFSGLQFPNYSSELNVNALELDDSALYLCASSFQNEQFFGPGTRLTVL.

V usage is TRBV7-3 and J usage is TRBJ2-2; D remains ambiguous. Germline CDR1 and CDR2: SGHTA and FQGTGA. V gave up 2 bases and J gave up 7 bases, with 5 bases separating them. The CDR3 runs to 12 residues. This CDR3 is CASSLSFGELFF. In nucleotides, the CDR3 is TGTGCCAGCAGCTTATCTTTCGGGGAGCTGTTTTTT.

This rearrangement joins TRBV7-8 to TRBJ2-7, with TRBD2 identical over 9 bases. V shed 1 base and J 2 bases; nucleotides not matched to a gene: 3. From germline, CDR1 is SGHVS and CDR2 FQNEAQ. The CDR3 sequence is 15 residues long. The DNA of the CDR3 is TGTGCCAGCAGCTTAGGGACTAGCGCGACCTACGAGCAGTACTTC. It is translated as CASSLGTSATYEQYF.

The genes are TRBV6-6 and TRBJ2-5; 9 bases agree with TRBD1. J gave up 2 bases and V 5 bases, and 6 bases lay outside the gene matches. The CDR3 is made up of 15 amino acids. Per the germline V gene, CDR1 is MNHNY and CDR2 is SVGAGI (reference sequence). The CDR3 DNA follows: TGTGCCAGCAGTCAGATCGGACAGGGGCAAGAGACCCAGTACTTC. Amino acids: CASSQIGQGQETQYF.

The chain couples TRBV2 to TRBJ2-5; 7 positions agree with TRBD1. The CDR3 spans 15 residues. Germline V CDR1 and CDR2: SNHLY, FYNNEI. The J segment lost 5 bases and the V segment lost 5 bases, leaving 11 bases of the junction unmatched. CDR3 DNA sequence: TGTGCCAGCAGTCCGCCCGCCAGGGGGTCCGAGACCCAGTACTTC. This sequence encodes CASSPPARGSETQYF. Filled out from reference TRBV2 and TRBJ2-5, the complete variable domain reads EPEVTQTPSHQVTQMGQEVILRCVPISNHLYFYWYRQILGQKVEFLVSFYNNEISEKSEIFDDQFSVERPDGSNFTLKIRSTKLEDSAMYFCASSPPARGSETQYFGPGTRLLVL.

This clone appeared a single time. CDR3 nucleotide sequence: TGTGCCAGCAGTAAACTAGGGCGAAACGAGGTGCGTGAGCAGTTCTTC. Translated, it gives CASSKLGRNEVREQFF. The chain has TRBV2 and TRBJ2-1, with a possible D match to TRBD2 (5 bases). The germline gives CDR1 SNHLY, CDR2 FYNNEI. The CDR3 runs 16 residues. V lost 5 bases and J 9 bases, leaving 23 bases between the germline ends.

CDR3 loop: CASSHLLAGGDDSDTQYF. In DNA form, the CDR3 reads TGTGCCAGCAGCCACCTCTTGGCGGGGGGGGATGATTCGGATACGCAGTATTTT. This chain uses TRBV7-8 with TRBJ2-3; 9 positions agree with TRBD2. Trimming took 5 bases from V and 6 from J; bases not matched to a gene: 18. Germline V lookup: CDR1 SGHVS, CDR2 FQNEAQ. The CDR3 runs 18 residues.

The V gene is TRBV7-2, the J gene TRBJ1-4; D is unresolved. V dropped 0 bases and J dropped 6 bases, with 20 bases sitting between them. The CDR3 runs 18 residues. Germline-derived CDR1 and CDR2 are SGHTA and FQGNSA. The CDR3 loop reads CASSLAPVGLGSDEKLFF. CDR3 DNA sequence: TGTGCCAGCAGCTTAGCACCGGTTGGTCTCGGAAGCGATGAAAAACTGTTTTTT.

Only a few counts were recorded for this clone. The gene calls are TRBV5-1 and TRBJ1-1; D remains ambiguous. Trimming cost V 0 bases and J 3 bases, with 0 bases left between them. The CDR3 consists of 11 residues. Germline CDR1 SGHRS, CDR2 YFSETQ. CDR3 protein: CASSLDTEAFF. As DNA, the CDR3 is TGCGCCAGCAGCTTGGACACTGAAGCTTTCTTT.

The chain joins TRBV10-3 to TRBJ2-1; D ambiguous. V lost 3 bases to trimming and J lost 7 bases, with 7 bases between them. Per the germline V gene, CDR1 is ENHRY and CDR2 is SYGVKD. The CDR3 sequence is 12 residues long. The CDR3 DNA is TGTGCCATCAGTGATCGTTATAATGAGCAGTTCTTC. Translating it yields CAISDRYNEQFF.

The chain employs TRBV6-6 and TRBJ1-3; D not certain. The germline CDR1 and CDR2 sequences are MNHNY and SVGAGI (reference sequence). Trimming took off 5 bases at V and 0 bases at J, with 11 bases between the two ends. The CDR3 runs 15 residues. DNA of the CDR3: TGTGCCAGCAGTCCGGACGGAATCTCTGGAAACACCATATATTTT. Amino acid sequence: CASSPDGISGNTIYF.